The sequence of this TCR beta chain was determined in a study of cytomegalovirus exposure and HLA in healthy donors. The CDR3 is 13 amino acids. CDR1 GTSNPN and CDR2 SVGIG come from the germline V gene (reference sequence). The V and J ends lost 2 bases and 5 bases, in that order; junction bases with no gene match: 2. The study's findings and limits: With later analysis, a missense DCLRE1C variant became linked to TCR beta V- and J-gene trimming. Earlier analysis found most TCR beta V segments productive about 87% or about 30% of the time.

The PCR ran on 60 Vbeta and 13 Jbeta primers. Assay used: immunoSEQ multiplex PCR; TCRdb lists only in-frame clones, some missing. The table shows more than 100,000 clones, with around 79% occurring only once. Details on this clone: What it recognizes is unknown.

The sample taken for sequencing was PBMCs. The chain combines TRBV30 with TRBJ2-5; 10 bases align to TRBD1. The receptor was isolated from a middle-aged man in good health and CMV-seropositive. CDR3 sequence reads: CAWSTDRGETQYF. Written as DNA, the CDR3 is TGTGCCTGGAGTACGGACAGGGGGGAGACCCAGTACTTC.